This T cell receptor (beta chain) was recovered during a study of beta chain features in type 1 diabetes. Overall study results and limits: A PCR bias possibly favoring shorter templates would apply equally to patients and controls. TCRB CDR3 length was moderately but significantly reduced in all four CD4+ subsets of Type 1 diabetes patients.

Trimming left V 3 bases short and J 2 bases short, with 13 bases between. CDR3 length: 15 residues. Germline loops: CDR1 MNHNS, CDR2 SASEGT. As concerns this clone: Its cognate antigen is unknown.

Expressed TCRB transcripts were sequenced after all isolated RNA was converted to cDNA. Some clones are missing from TCRdb's copy, which holds only in-frame ones; the method was immunoSEQ multiplex PCR. The sample has more than 250,000 clones, around 24% seen once. The sequenced sample consisted of naive CD4+ T cells from blood. The chain has TRBV6-1 and TRBJ1-1, with a possible D match to TRBD1 (5 bases). The receptor's source is a woman aged 30 to 39 with type 1 diabetes. In nucleotides, the CDR3 is TGTGCCAGCAGTGACCCGGGGACTGGCAACACTGAAGCTTTCTTT. Translating gives CASSDPGTGNTEAFF.